This T cell receptor (beta chain) was identified in a study of OX40 agonist ivuxolimab in advanced cancers. Overall study context: Patients took ivuxolimab, an agonistic anti-OX40 (CD134) antibody.

Turning to this clone: Its specificity is unknown.

Trimming left V 4 bases short and J 2 bases short, with 11 bases between. CDR3 length equals 14 residues. The germline gives CDR1 SEHNR, CDR2 FQNEAQ (reference sequence). Clones were sequenced by immunoSEQ multiplex PCR, and TCRdb holds only the in-frame ones, with some missing. The data contain tens of thousands of clones, 74% of them seen just once; the ten biggest clones take up nearly 20%. Findings and limits, study-wide: The mean number of expanded clones was higher in CD8+ T cells than in CD4+.

The sequenced sample was CD4+ or CD8+ T cells sorted from blood, obtained in a trial of the OX40 agonist ivuxolimab. V and J are TRBV7-9 and TRBJ2-5, with D perhaps matching TRBD1 (6 bases). The source is an adult with an advanced solid tumor such as melanoma, head and neck, liver or kidney cancer. CDR3 loop: CASSSGTIQETQYF. The CDR3 region has the DNA TGTGCCAGCAGCTCCGGGACAATACAAGAGACCCAGTACTTC.